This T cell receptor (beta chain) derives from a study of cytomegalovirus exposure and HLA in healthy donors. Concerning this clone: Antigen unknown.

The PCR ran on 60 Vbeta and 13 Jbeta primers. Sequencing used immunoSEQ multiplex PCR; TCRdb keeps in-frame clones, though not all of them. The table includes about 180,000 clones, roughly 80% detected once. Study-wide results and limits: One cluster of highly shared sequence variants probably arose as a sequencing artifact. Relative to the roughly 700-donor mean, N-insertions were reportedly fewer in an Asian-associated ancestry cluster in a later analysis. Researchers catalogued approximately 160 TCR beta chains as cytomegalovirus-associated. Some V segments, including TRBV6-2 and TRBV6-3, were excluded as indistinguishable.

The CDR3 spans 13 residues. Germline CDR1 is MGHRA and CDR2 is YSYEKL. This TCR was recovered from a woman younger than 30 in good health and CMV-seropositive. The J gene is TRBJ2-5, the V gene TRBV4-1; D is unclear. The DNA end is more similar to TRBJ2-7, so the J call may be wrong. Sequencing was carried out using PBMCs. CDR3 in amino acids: CASSHGSSYEQYF. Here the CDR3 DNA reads TGCGCCAGCAGCCACGGGTCTAGCTACGAGCAGTACTTC.